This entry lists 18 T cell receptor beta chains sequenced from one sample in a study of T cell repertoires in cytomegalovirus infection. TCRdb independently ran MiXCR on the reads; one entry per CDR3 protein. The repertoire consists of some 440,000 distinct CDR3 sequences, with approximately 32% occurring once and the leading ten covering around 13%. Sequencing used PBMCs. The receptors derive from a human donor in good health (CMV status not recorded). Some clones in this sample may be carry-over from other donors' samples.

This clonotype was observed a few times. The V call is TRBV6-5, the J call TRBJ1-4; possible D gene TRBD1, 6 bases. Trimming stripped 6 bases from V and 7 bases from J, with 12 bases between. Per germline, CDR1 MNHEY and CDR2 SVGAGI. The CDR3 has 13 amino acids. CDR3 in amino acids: CASREGGVEKLFF. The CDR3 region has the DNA TGTGCCAGCAGGGAGGGGGGCGTTGAAAAACTGTTTTTT.

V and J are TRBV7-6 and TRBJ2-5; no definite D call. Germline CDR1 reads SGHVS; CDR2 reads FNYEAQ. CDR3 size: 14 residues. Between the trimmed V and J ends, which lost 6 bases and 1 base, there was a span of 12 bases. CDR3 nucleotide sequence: TGTGCCAGCAGTTTCCAGCTTCTCCAAGAGACCCAGTACTTC. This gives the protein CASSFQLLQETQYF.

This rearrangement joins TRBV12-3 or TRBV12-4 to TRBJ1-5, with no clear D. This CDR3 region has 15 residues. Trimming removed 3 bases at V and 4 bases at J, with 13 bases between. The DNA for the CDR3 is TGTGCCAGCAGTTTTAAGGCGTTGGAGAATCAGCCCCAGCATTTT. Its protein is CASSFKALENQPQHF.

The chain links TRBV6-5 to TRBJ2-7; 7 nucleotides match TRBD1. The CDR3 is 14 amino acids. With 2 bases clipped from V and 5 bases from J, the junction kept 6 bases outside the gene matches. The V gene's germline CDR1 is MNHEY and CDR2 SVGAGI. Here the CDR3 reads CASSYGTVGDEQYF. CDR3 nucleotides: TGTGCCAGCAGTTACGGGACAGTAGGGGACGAGCAGTACTTC.

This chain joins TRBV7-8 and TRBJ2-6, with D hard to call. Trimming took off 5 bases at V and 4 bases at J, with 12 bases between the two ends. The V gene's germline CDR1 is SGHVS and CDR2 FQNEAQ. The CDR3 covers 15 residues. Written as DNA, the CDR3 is TGTGCCAGCAGCCCCCTCACGGCCGGGGCCAACGTCCTGACTTTC. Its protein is CASSPLTAGANVLTF.

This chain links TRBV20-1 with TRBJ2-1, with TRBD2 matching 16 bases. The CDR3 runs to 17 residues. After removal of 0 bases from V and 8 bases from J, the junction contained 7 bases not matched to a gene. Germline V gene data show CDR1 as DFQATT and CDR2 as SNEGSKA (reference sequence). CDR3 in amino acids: CSARDPGLAGGLDEQFF. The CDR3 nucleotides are TGCAGTGCTAGAGACCCGGGACTAGCGGGGGGGCTCGATGAGCAGTTCTTC.

The CDR3: CASSFNRERHGYTF. The DNA for the CDR3 is TGTGCCAGCAGCTTTAACCGGGAGAGGCATGGCTACACCTTC. The rearrangement joins TRBV7-2 to TRBJ1-2, with unresolved D. This CDR3 contains 14 residues. V shed 3 bases and J shed 6 bases, with 14 bases lying between them. The germline V gene has CDR1 SGHTA and CDR2 FQGNSA. Full variable domain (outside the CDR3, taken from reference TRBV7-2 and TRBJ1-2): GAGVSQSPSNKVTEKGKDVELRCDPISGHTALYWYRQSLGQGLEFLIYFQGNSAPDKSGLPSDRFSAERTGGSVSTLTIQRTQQEDSAVYLCASSFNRERHGYTFGSGTRLTVV.

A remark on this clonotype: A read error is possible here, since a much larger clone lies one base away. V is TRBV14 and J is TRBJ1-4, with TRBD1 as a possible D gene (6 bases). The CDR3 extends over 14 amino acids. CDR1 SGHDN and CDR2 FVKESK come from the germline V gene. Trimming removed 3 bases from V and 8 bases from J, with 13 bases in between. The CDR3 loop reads CASSHGTFREKLFF. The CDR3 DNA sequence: TGTGCCAGCAGCCACGGGACATTTCGCGAAAAACTGTTTTTT.

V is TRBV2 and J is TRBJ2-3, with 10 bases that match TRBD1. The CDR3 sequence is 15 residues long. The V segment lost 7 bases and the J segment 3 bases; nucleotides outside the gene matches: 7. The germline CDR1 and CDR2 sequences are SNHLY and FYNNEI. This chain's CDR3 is CASKRDRGNTDTQYF. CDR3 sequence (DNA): TGTGCCAGCAAACGGGACAGGGGTAATACAGATACGCAGTATTTT.

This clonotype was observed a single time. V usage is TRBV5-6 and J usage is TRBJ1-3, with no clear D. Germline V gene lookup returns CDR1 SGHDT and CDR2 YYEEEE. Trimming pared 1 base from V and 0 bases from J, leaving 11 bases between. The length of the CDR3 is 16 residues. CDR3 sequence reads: CASSLYAWDSGNTIYF. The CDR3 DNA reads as TGTGCCAGCAGCTTGTACGCGTGGGACTCTGGAAACACCATATATTTT.

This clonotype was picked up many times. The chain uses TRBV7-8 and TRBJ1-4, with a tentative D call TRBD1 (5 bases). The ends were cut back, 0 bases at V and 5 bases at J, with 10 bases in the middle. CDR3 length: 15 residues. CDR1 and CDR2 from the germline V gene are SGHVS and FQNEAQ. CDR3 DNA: TGTGCCAGCAGCTTAGCGGCAGGGCAAAATGAAAAACTGTTTTTT. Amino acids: CASSLAAGQNEKLFF.

The DNA for the CDR3 is TGTGCCAGCTCACCGGCGGCAAACAGCAATCAGCCCCAGCATTTT. It yields the protein CASSPAANSNQPQHF. V gene TRBV18 combines with J gene TRBJ1-5, with D hard to call. The CDR3 is 15 residues long. Germline CDR1 reads KGHSH; CDR2 reads LQKENI. The V end lost 3 bases, the J end lost 1 base, and 10 bases lay between the germline ends.

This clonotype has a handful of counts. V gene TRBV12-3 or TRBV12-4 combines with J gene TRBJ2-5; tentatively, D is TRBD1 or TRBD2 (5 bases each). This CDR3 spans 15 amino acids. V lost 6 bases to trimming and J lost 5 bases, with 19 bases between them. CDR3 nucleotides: TGTGCCAGCAGCACCCGGTCCGGGGCAGGGGAGACCCAGTACTTC. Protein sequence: CASSTRSGAGETQYF.

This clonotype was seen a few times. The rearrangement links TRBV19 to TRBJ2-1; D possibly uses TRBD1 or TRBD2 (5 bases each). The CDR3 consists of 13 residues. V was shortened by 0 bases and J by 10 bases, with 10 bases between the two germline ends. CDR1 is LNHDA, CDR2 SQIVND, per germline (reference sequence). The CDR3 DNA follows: TGTGCCAGTAGTATAGAGTCGGGGCCCGAGCAGTTCTTC. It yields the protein CASSIESGPEQFF.

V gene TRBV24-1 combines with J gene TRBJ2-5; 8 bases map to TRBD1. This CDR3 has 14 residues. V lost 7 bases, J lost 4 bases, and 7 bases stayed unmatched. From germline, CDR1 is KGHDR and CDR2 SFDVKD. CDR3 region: CATRATGDGETQYF. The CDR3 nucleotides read TGTGCCACCAGAGCGACAGGGGACGGAGAGACCCAGTACTTC.

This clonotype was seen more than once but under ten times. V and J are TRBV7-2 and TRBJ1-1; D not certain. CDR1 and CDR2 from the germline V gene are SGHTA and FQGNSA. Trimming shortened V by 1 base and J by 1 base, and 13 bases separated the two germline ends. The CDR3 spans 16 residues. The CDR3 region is CASSLVQQTPNTEAFF. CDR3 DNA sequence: TGTGCCAGCAGCTTAGTTCAGCAGACCCCGAACACTGAAGCTTTCTTT.

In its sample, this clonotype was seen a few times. The DNA for the CDR3 is TGTGCCAGCAGTACCAGACAGAGCTCCTATAATTCACCCCTCCACTTT. This codes for CASSTRQSSYNSPLHF. The V and J genes are TRBV12-3 or TRBV12-4 and TRBJ1-6; tentative D call: TRBD1 (5 bases). The CDR3 length is 16 residues. With 5 bases removed from V and 0 bases from J, the gap between germline ends came to 11 bases.

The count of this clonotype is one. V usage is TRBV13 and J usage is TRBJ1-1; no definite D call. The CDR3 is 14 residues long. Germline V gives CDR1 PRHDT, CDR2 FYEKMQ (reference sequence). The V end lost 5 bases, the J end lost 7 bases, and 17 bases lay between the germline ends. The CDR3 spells CASSPSGQVYEAFF. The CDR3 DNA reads TGTGCCAGCAGCCCGTCCGGGCAGGTGTATGAAGCTTTCTTT.